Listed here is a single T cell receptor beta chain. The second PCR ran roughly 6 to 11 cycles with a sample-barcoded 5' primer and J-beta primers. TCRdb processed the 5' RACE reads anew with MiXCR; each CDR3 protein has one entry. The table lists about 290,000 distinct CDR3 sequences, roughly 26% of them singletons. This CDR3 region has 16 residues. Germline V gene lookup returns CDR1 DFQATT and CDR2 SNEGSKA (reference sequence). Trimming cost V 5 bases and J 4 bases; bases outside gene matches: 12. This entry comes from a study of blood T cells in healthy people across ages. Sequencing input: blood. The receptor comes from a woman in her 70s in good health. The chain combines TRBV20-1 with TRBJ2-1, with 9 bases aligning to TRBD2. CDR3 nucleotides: TGCAGTGCTCCCTCTTTTGCAGCGGGAGGTTACAATGAGCAGTTCTTC. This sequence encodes CSAPSFAAGGYNEQFF.